Presented here are 4 T cell receptor beta chains from one specimen sequenced in a study of shared clonotypes between healthy human individuals. Profiling relied on immunoSEQ multiplex PCR, and the TCRdb table lists in-frame clones only, not all of them. The sample consists of some 1,400,000 clones, 96% of them appearing once. The specimen sequenced was naive CD4+ T cells sorted from blood. Subset meaning: CD45RA+ positively selected. The receptors derive from a man younger than 45 in good health.

This sequence joins TRBV2 and TRBJ2-2; 8 bases fit TRBD2. The V gene's germline CDR1 is SNHLY and CDR2 FYNNEI. V lost 6 bases to trimming and J lost 7 bases; unmatched junction nucleotides: 10. The CDR3 contains 15 residues. The CDR3 protein is CASSENGLANGELFF. The CDR3 DNA reads as TGTGCCAGCAGCGAAAATGGACTAGCCAACGGGGAGCTGTTTTTT.

The chain is built from TRBV19 and TRBJ2-1; 9 nucleotides agree with TRBD1. The germline V gene has CDR1 LNHDA and CDR2 SQIVND (reference sequence). The CDR3 length is 18 residues. V was pared by 7 bases and J by 8 bases, with 21 bases of the junction left unmatched. CDR3 sequence reads: CASTPTPVGTGMDHEQFF. The CDR3 nucleotides are TGTGCCAGTACTCCGACCCCGGTCGGGACAGGGATGGACCATGAGCAGTTCTTC.

V gene TRBV5-4 combines with J gene TRBJ1-2; the D gene is possibly TRBD1 (5 bases). CDR1 and CDR2 (germline): SGHNT, YYREEE (reference sequence). This CDR3 has 14 amino acids. Trimming took 4 bases from V and 4 from J, leaving 14 bases between them. CDR3 loop: CASSRWGEIYGYTF. The CDR3 bases are TGTGCCAGCAGCCGCTGGGGGGAGATCTATGGCTACACCTTC.

The chain recombines TRBV5-5 with TRBJ1-1; D not resolved. Germline CDR1 SGHKS, CDR2 YYEKEE (reference sequence). This CDR3 is 11 amino acids long. Trimming stripped 4 bases from V and 3 bases from J, with 4 bases between. CDR3 sequence (DNA): TGTGCCAGCAGCCCGCACACTGAAGCTTTCTTT. This gives the protein CASSPHTEAFF.